This entry is about one TCR beta chain. Antigen: not known. The V gene's germline CDR1 is LNHDA and CDR2 SQIVND (reference sequence). V was trimmed by 5 bases and J by 8 bases, leaving 12 bases between them. The CDR3 extends over 12 amino acids. This specimen comes from a study of cytomegalovirus exposure and HLA in healthy donors. Primers: 60 Vbeta forward and 13 Jbeta reverse. Sequencing used immunoSEQ multiplex PCR; TCRdb keeps in-frame clones, though not all of them. The sample consists of about 180,000 clones, roughly three quarters of them appearing once. Findings and limits, study-wide: A highly shared variant cluster was judged a likely technical artifact. A later analysis showed TCR association rates differing by HLA locus, peaking at DRB1 and lowest at HLA-C.

This sequence was found in a male donor in good health and CMV-seronegative. This rearrangement joins TRBV19 to TRBJ1-2, with unresolved D. The sequenced sample consisted of PBMCs. CDR3 region: CASSVTRGGYTF. DNA of the CDR3: TGTGCCAGTAGTGTCACCCGCGGGGGCTACACCTTC. Combining the CDR3 with reference TRBV19 and TRBJ1-2 gives the whole variable domain DGGITQSPKYLFRKEGQNVTLSCEQNLNHDAMYWYRQDPGQGLRLIYYSQIVNDFQKGDIAEGYSVSREKKESFPLTVTSAQKNPTAFYLCASSVTRGGYTFGSGTRLTVV.